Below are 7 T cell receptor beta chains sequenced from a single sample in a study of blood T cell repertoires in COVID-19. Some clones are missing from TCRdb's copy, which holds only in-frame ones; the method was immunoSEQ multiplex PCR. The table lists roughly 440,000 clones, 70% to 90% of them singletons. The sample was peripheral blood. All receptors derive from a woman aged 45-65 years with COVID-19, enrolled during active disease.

The CDR3 bases are TGCAGCGTTGAAAGGGTACAGGGGGGTGGCTACACCTTC. Amino acid sequence: CSVERVQGGGYTF. The V call is TRBV29-1, the J call TRBJ1-2; 8 nucleotides line up with TRBD1. The CDR3 consists of 13 residues. V shed 2 bases, J shed 7 bases, and the junction held 6 bases outside the gene matches. Germline V gene sequence: CDR1 SQVTM, CDR2 ANQGSEA. Complete variable domain (other parts from reference TRBV29-1 and TRBJ1-2): SAVISQKPSRDICQRGTSLTIQCQVDSQVTMMFWYRQQPGQSLTLIATANQGSEATYESGFVIDKFPISRPNLTFSTLTVSNMSPEDSSIYLCSVERVQGGGYTFGSGTRLTVV.

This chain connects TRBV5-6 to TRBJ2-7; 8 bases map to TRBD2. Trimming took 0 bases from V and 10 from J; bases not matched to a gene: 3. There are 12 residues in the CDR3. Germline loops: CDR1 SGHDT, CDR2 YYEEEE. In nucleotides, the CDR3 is TGTGCCAGCAGCTTGGCTAGCGGGCAACAGTACTTC. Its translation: CASSLASGQQYF.

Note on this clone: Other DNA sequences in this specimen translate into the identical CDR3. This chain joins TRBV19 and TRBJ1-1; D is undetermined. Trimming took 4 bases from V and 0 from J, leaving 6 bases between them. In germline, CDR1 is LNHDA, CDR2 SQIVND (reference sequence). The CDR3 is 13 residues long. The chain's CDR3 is CASSRGVNTEAFF. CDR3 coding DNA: TGTGCCAGTAGTAGAGGTGTGAACACTGAAGCTTTCTTT.

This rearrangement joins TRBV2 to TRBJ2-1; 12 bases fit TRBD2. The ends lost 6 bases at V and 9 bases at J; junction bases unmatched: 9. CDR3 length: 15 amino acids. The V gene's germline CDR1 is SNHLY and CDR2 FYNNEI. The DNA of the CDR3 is TGTGCCAGCAGCGCACTAGCGGGGGGAATAGGTGAGCAGTTCTTC. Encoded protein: CASSALAGGIGEQFF.

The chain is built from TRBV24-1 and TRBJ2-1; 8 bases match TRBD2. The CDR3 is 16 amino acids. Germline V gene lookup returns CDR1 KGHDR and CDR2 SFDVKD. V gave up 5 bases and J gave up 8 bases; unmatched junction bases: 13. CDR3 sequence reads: CATSAWGTPGGHEQFF. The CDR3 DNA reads TGTGCCACCAGTGCCTGGGGGACCCCGGGGGGGCATGAGCAGTTCTTC.

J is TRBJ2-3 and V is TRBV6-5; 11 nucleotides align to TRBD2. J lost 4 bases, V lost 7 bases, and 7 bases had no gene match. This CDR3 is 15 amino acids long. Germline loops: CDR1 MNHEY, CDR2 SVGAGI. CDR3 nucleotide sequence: TGTGCCAGCATCCTAAGACTAGCGGGGCCAGATACGCAGTATTTT. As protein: CASILRLAGPDTQYF.

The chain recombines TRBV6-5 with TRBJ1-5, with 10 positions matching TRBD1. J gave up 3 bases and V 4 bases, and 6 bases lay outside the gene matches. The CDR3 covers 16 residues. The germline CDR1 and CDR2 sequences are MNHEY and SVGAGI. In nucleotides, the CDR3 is TGTGCCAGCAGTTTGGACAGGGGGATTCACAATCAGCCCCAGCATTTT. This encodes CASSLDRGIHNQPQHF.